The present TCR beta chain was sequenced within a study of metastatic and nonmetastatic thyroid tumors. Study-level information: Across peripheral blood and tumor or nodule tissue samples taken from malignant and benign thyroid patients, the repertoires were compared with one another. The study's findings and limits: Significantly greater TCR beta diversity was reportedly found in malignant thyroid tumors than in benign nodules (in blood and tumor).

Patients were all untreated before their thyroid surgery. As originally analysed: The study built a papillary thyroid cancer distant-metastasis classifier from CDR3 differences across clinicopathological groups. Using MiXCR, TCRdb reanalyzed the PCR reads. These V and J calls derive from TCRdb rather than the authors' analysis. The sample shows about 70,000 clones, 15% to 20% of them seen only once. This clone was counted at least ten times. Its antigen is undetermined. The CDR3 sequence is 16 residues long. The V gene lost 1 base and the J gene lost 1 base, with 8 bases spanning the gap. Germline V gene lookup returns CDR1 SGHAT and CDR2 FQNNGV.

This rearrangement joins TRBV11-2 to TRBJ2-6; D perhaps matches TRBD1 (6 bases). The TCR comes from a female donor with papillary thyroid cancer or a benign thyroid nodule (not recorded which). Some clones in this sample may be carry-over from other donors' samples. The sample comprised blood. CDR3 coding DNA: TGTGCCAGCAGCTTAGGAAGGGGGTCTGGGGCCAACGTCCTGACTTTC. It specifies CASSLGRGSGANVLTF.